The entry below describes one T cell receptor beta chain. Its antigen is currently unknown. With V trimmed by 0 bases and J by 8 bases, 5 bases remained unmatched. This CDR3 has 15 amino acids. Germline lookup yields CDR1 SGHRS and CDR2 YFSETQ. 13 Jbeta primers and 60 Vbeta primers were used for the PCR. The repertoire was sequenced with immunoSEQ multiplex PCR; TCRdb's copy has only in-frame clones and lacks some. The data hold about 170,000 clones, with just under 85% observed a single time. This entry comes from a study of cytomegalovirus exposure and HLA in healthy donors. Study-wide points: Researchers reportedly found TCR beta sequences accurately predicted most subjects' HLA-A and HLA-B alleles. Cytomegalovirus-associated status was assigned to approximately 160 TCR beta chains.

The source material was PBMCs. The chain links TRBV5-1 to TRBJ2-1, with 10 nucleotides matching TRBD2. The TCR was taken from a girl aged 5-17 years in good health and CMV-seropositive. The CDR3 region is CASSLEAGGPYEQFF. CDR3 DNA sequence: TGCGCCAGCAGCTTGGAAGCGGGGGGGCCCTATGAGCAGTTCTTC.